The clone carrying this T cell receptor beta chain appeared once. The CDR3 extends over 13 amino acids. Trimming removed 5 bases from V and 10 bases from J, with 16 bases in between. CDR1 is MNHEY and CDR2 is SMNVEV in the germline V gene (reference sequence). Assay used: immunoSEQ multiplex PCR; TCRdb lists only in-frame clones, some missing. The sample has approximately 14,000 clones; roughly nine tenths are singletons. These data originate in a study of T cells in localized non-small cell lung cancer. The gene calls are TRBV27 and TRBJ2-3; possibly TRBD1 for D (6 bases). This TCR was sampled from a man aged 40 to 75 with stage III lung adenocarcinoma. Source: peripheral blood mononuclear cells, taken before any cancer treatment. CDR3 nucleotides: TGTGCCAGCAGTCACAACAGGGAGTACGCGCAGTATTTT. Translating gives CASSHNREYAQYF.